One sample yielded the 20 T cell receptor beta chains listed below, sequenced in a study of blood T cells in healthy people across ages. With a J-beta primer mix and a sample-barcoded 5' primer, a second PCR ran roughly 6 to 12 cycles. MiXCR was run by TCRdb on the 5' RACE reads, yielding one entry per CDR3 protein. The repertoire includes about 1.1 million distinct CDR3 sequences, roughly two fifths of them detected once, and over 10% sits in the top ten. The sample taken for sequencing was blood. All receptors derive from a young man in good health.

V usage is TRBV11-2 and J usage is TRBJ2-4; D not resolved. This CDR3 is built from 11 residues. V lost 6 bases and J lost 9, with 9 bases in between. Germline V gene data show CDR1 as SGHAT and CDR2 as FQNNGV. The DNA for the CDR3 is TGTGCCAGCAGTAACCCAGTCATTCAGTACTTC. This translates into CASSNPVIQYF.

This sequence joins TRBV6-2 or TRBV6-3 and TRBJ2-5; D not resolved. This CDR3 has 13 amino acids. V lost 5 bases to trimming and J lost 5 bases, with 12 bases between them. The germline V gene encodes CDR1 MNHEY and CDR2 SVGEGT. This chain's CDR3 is CASSDVQTETQYF. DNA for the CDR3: TGTGCCAGCAGTGATGTACAGACGGAGACCCAGTACTTC.

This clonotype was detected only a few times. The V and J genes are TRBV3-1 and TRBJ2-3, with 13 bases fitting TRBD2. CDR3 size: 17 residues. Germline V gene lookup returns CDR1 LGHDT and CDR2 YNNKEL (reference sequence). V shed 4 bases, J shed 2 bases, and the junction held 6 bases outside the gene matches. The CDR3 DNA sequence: TGTGCCAGCAGCCCCCGGACTAGCGGGGGATTCACAGATACGCAGTATTTT. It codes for CASSPRTSGGFTDTQYF.

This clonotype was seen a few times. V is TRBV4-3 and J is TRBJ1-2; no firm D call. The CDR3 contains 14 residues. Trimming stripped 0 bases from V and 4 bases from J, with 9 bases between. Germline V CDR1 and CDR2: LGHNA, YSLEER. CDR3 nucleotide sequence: TGCGCCAGCAGCCAAGAATCTGGTGTCTATGGCTACACCTTC. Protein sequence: CASSQESGVYGYTF.

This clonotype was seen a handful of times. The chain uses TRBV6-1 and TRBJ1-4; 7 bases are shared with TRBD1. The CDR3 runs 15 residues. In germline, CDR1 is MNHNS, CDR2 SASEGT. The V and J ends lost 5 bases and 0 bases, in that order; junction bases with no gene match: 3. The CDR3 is CASSTTGATNEKLFF. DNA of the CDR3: TGTGCCAGCAGTACTACAGGGGCAACTAATGAAAAACTGTTTTTT.

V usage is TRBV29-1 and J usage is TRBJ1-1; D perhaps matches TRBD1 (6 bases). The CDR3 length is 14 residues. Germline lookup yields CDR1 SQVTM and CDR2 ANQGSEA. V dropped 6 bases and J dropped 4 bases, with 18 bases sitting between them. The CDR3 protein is CSVHGRGSGTEAFF. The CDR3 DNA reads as TGCAGCGTCCACGGGAGGGGGTCCGGCACTGAAGCTTTCTTT. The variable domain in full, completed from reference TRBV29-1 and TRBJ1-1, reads SAVISQKPSRDICQRGTSLTIQCQVDSQVTMMFWYRQQPGQSLTLIATANQGSEATYESGFVIDKFPISRPNLTFSTLTVSNMSPEDSSIYLCSVHGRGSGTEAFFGQGTRLTVV.

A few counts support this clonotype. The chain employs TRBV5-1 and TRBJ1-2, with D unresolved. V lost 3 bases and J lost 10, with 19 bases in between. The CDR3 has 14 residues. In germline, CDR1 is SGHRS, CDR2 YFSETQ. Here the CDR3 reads CASSSEPPISNYTF. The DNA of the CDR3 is TGCGCCAGCAGCTCTGAACCACCAATCTCTAACTACACCTTC. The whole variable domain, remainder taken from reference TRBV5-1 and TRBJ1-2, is KAGVTQTPRYLIKTRGQQVTLSCSPISGHRSVSWYQQTPGQGLQFLFEYFSETQRNKGNFPGRFSGRQFSNSRSEMNVSTLELGDSALYLCASSSEPPISNYTFGSGTRLTVV.

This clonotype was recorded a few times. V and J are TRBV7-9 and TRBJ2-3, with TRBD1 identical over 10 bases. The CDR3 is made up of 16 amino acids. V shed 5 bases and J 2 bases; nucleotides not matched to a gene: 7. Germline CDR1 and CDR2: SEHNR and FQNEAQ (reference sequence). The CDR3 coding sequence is TGTGCCAGCAGCAGACAGGGGGCAGTTGACACAGATACGCAGTATTTT. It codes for CASSRQGAVDTDTQYF.

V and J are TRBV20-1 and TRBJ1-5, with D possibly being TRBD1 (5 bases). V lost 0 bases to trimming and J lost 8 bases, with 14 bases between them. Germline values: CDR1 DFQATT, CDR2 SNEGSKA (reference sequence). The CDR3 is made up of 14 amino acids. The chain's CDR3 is CSARDLGRDKPQHF. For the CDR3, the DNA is TGCAGTGCTAGAGATCTGGGCAGGGATAAGCCCCAGCATTTT.

CDR3: CASSEQGSSEAFF. CDR3 DNA sequence: TGTGCCAGCAGCGAACAGGGATCCTCTGAAGCTTTCTTT. The chain carries TRBV12-3 or TRBV12-4 and TRBJ1-1, with D possibly being TRBD1 (6 bases). V was shortened by 6 bases and J by 6 bases, with 14 bases between the two germline ends. This CDR3 has 13 amino acids.

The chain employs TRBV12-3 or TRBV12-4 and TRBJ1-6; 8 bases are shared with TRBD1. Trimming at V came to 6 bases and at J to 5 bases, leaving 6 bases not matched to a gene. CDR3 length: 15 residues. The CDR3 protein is CASSLSTGDNSPLHF. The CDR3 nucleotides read TGTGCCAGCAGCCTTTCGACAGGGGATAATTCACCCCTCCACTTT.

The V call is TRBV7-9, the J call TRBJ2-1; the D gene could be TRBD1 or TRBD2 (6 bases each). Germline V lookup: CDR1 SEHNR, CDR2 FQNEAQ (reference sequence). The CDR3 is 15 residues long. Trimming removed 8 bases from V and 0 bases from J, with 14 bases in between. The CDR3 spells CASLRGGASYNEQFF. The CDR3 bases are TGTGCCAGCCTCAGGGGCGGGGCCTCCTACAATGAGCAGTTCTTC.

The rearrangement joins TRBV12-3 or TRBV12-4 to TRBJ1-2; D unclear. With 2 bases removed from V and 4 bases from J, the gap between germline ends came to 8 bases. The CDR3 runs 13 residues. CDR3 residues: CASSLRRLYGYTF. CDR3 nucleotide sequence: TGTGCCAGCAGTTTACGTCGGCTCTATGGCTACACCTTC.

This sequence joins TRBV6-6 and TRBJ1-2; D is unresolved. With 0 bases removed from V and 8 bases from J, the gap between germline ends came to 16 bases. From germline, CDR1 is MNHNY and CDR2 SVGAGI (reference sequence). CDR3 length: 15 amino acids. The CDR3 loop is CASSYSIGMASGYTF. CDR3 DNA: TGTGCCAGCAGTTACTCGATTGGGATGGCTAGCGGCTACACCTTC.

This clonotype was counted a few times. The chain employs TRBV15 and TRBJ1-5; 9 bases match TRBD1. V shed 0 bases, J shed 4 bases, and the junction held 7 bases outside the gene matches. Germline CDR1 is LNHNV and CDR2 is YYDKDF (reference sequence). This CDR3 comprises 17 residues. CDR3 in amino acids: CATSRDLGTGLNQPQHF. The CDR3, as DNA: TGTGCCACCAGCAGAGATCTAGGGACAGGGCTAAATCAGCCCCAGCATTTT.

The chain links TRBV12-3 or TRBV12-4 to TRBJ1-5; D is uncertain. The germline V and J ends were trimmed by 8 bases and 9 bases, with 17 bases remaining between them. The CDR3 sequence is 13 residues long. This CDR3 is CASSRAVNSPQHF. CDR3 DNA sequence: TGTGCCAGCTCTCGGGCGGTGAATTCGCCCCAGCATTTT.

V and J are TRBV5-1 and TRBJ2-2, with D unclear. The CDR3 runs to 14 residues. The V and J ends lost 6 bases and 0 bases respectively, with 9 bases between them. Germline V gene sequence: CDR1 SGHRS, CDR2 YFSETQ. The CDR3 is CASIPDPNTGELFF. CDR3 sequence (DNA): TGCGCCAGCATCCCAGACCCGAACACCGGGGAGCTGTTTTTT.

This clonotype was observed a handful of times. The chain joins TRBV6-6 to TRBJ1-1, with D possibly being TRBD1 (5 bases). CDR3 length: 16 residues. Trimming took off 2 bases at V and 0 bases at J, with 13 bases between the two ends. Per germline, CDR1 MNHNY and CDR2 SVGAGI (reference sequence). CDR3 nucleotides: TGTGCCAGCAGTTACGGCCCGGGGGGGATGAACACTGAAGCTTTCTTT. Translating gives CASSYGPGGMNTEAFF.

The CDR3 here is CASSLAKNTQYF. CDR3 coding DNA: TGTGCCAGCAGCTTAGCGAAGAATACGCAGTATTTT. The V call is TRBV7-8, the J call TRBJ2-3; D unclear. The germline V gene encodes CDR1 SGHVS and CDR2 FQNEAQ. The CDR3 extends over 12 amino acids. V dropped 0 bases and J dropped 7 bases, with 5 bases sitting between them.

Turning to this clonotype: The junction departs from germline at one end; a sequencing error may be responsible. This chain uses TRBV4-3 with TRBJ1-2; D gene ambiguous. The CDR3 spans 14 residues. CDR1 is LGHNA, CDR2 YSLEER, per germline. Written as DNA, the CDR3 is TGCGTCAGCAGCCATAGTGGCAGCGGCTATGGCTACACCTTC. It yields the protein CVSSHSGSGYGYTF.